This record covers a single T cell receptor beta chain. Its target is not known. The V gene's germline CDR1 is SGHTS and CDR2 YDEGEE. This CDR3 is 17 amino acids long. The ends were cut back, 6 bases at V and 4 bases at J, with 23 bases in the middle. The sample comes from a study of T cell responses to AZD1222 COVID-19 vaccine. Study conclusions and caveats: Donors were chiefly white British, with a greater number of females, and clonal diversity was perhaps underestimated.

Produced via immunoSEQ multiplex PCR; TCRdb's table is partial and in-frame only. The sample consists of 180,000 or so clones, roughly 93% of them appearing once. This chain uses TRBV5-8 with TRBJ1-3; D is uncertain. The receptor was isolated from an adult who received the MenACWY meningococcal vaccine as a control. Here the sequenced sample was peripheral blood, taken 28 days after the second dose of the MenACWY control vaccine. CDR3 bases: TGTGCCAGCACTAAGGCCGGGCTATCGGTTACCGGAAACACCATATATTTT. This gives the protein CASTKAGLSVTGNTIYF.